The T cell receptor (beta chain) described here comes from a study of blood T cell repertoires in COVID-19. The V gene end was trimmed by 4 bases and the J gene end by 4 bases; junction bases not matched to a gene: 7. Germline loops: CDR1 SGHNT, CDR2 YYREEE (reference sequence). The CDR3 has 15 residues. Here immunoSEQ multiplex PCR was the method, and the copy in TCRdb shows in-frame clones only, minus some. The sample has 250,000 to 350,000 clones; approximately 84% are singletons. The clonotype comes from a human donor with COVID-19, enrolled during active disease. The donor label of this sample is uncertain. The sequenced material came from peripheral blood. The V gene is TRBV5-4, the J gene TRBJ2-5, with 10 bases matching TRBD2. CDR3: CASSPLAGVGETQYF. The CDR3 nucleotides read TGTGCCAGCAGCCCGCTAGCGGGAGTTGGAGAGACCCAGTACTTC.